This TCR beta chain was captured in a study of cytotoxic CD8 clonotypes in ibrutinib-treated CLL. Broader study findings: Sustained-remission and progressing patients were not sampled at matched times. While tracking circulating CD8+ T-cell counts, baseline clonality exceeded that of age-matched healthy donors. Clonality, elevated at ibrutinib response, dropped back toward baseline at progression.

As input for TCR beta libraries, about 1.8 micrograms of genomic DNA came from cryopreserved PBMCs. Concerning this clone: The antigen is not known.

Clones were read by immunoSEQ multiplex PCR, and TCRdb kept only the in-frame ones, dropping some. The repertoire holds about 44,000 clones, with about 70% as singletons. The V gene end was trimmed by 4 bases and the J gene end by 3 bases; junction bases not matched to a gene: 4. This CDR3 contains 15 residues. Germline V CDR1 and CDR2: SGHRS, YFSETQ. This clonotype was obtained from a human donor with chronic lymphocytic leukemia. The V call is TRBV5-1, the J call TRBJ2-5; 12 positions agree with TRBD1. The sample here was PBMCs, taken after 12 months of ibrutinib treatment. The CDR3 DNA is TGCGCCAGCAGCACGGGACAGGGGGCTGAAGAGACCCAGTACTTC. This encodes CASSTGQGAEETQYF.